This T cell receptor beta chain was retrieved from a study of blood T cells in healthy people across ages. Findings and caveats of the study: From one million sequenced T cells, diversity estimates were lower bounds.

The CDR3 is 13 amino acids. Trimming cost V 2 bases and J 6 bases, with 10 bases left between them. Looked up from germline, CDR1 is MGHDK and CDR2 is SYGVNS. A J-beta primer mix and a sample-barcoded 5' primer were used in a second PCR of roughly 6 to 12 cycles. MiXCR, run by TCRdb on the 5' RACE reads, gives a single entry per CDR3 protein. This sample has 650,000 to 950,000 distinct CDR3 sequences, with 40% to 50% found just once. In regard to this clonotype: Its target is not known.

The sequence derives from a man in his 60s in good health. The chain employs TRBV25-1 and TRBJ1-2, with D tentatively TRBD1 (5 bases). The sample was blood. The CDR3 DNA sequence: TGTGCCAGCAGTGAAAGGTGGGGGAATGGCTACACCTTC. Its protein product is CASSERWGNGYTF.